This TCR beta chain was sequenced during a study of blood T cells in healthy people across ages. The length of the CDR3 is 13 residues. The germline V gene has CDR1 MNHEY and CDR2 SVGEGT. This clonotype was found once. Primers used in a second PCR of about 6 to 11 cycles were a sample-barcoded 5' primer and a J-beta primer mix. Each CDR3 protein is one row after TCRdb ran MiXCR on the 5' RACE reads. The sample includes 800,000 to 1,000,000 distinct CDR3 sequences, under 50% seen only once; the top ten take around 15%. The clonotype was recovered from a man aged 25-45 years in good health. The chain joins TRBV6-2 or TRBV6-3 to TRBJ2-5; either TRBD1 or TRBD2 may fit D (6 bases each). TRBJ2-7 explains the end of the DNA better; the J call may be wrong. The sample comprised blood. CDR3 sequence reads: CASSPGGRVEQYF. The CDR3 bases are TGTGCCAGCAGCCCCGGGGGCCGGGTCGAGCAGTACTTC.